A single sample is the source of the 17 T cell receptor beta chains below, sequenced in a study of OX40 agonist ivuxolimab in advanced cancers. The library came from the immunoSEQ multiplex PCR assay. TCRdb provides this immuneACCESS table in a form limited to in-frame rearrangements. Some clones are lacking; in checked studies, under half of them reflect an unresolved V gene, and why the rest are absent is not known. For this sample the table gives 40,000 to 50,000 clones, of which approximately 86% were detected only once. About an eighth of the sample is held by the ten biggest clonotypes. The specimen was CD4+ or CD8+ T cells sorted from blood, collected in a trial of the OX40 agonist ivuxolimab. The receptors here all came from an adult with an advanced solid tumor such as melanoma, head and neck, liver or kidney cancer.

The chain employs TRBV5-5 and TRBJ1-1, with D perhaps matching TRBD1 (5 bases). The germline V and J ends were trimmed by 4 bases and 7 bases, with 14 bases remaining between them. The germline gives CDR1 SGHKS, CDR2 YYEKEE (reference sequence). The CDR3 runs 13 residues. CDR3: CASSPGGAFEAFF. In DNA form, the CDR3 reads TGTGCCAGCAGCCCGGGTGGGGCCTTTGAAGCTTTCTTT. Full variable domain (outside the CDR3, taken from reference TRBV5-5 and TRBJ1-1): DAGVTQSPTHLIKTRGQQVTLRCSPISGHKSVSWYQQVLGQGPQFIFQYYEKEERGRGNFPDRFSARQFPNYSSELNVNALLLGDSALYLCASSPGGAFEAFFGQGTRLTVV.

The chain recombines TRBV19 with TRBJ2-1; 7 nucleotides align to TRBD1. CDR1 and CDR2 (germline): LNHDA, SQIVND (reference sequence). The length of the CDR3 is 15 residues. V gave up 3 bases and J gave up 5 bases; unmatched junction bases: 7. The CDR3 loop reads CASSIYGTVHNEQFF. The CDR3 DNA is TGTGCCAGTAGTATTTATGGGACAGTCCACAATGAGCAGTTCTTC.

The genes are TRBV9 and TRBJ2-1, with TRBD2 matching 7 bases. Per germline, CDR1 SGDLS and CDR2 YYNGEE. The CDR3 is 18 residues long. V lost 6 bases to trimming and J lost 5 bases; unmatched junction nucleotides: 20. CDR3 region: CASTSPLPRGIRNNEQFF. Written as DNA, the CDR3 is TGTGCCAGCACCTCCCCTCTTCCGCGGGGGATTAGAAACAATGAGCAGTTCTTC. The full variable domain, its missing parts supplied by reference TRBV9 and TRBJ2-1, is DSGVTQTPKHLITATGQRVTLRCSPRSGDLSVYWYQQSLDQGLQFLIQYYNGEERAKGNILERFSAQQFPDLHSELNLSSLELGDSALYFCASTSPLPRGIRNNEQFFGPGTRLTVL.

J is TRBJ1-5 and V is TRBV28; 10 bases align to TRBD1. V dropped 1 base and J dropped 7; count of bases not matched to a gene: 7. Germline-derived CDR1 and CDR2 are MDHEN and SYDVKM. The CDR3 sequence is 16 residues long. The CDR3 bases are TGTGCCAGCAGTTTATCCCCCGGGACAGGGGACCAGCCCCAGCATTTT. This gives the protein CASSLSPGTGDQPQHF. The complete variable domain, with remaining parts taken from reference TRBV28 and TRBJ1-5, reads DVKVTQSSRYLVKRTGEKVFLECVQDMDHENMFWYRQDPGLGLRLIYFSYDVKMKEKGDIPEGYSVSREKKERFSLILESASTNQTSMYLCASSLSPGTGDQPQHFGDGTRLSIL.

The rearrangement links TRBV6-6 to TRBJ2-7; 9 bases are a match to TRBD1. Trimming cost V 2 bases and J 6 bases; bases outside gene matches: 2. The CDR3 has 13 amino acids. Germline V gene lookup returns CDR1 MNHNY and CDR2 SVGAGI (reference sequence). The CDR3 DNA reads TGTGCCAGCAGTTACCGGGACAGGGCCGAGCAGTACTTC. The encoded protein is CASSYRDRAEQYF.

This clone is medium-sized. This chain joins TRBV7-6 and TRBJ2-6; D ambiguous. This CDR3 comprises 15 residues. Deletions cut 5 bases from V and 0 bases from J, with 8 bases between. Germline-derived CDR1 and CDR2 are SGHVS and FNYEAQ. CDR3 nucleotide sequence: TGTGCCAGCAGCCAGATATTCTCTGGGGCCAACGTCCTGACTTTC. The encoded protein is CASSQIFSGANVLTF.

The sample holds a few counts of this clone. The chain links TRBV11-2 to TRBJ1-4, with TRBD1 matching over 7 bases. Germline CDR1 reads SGHAT; CDR2 reads FQNNGV. The length of the CDR3 is 15 residues. Unmatched junction bases numbered 5, after V lost 1 base and J lost 6 bases. CDR3 region: CASSLGQGWDEKLFF. The CDR3 region has the DNA TGTGCCAGCAGCTTAGGACAGGGTTGGGATGAAAAACTGTTTTTT. Full variable domain (rest looked up from reference TRBV11-2 and TRBJ1-4): EAGVAQSPRYKIIEKRQSVAFWCNPISGHATLYWYQQILGQGPKLLIQFQNNGVVDDSQLPKDRFSAERLKGVDSTLKIQPAKLEDSAVYLCASSLGQGWDEKLFFGSGTQLSVL.

The V and J genes are TRBV10-2 and TRBJ2-3; D uncertain. This CDR3 comprises 13 residues. Germline CDR1 reads WSHSY; CDR2 reads SAAADI. V was shortened by 2 bases and J by 5 bases, with 8 bases between the two germline ends. The CDR3 protein is CASSEAAQDTQYF. CDR3 bases: TGCGCCAGCAGTGAGGCTGCCCAAGATACGCAGTATTTT.

J is TRBJ2-7 and V is TRBV7-9; D is possibly TRBD1 or TRBD2 (5 bases each). Trimming took 2 bases from V and 6 from J, leaving 17 bases between them. Germline CDR1 and CDR2: SEHNR and FQNEAQ (reference sequence). There are 15 residues in the CDR3. The CDR3 sequence is CASSLTLRGTSEQYF. CDR3 in DNA: TGTGCCAGCAGCTTAACATTGAGGGGCACTTCCGAGCAGTACTTC.

The J gene is TRBJ1-6, the V gene TRBV15; perhaps TRBD1 as D (5 bases). The length of the CDR3 is 13 residues. The ends were cut back, 3 bases at V and 9 bases at J, with 9 bases in the middle. Germline CDR1 is LNHNV and CDR2 is YYDKDF (reference sequence). The CDR3 DNA follows: TGTGCCACCAGCAGCTCAGGGAGTTCACCCCTCCACTTT. It yields the protein CATSSSGSSPLHF.

The gene calls are TRBV6-1 and TRBJ2-7; a possible D gene is TRBD1 (7 bases). Looked up from germline, CDR1 is MNHNS and CDR2 is SASEGT. Trimming took 2 bases from V and 4 from J, leaving 12 bases between them. CDR3 length: 14 residues. The CDR3 region is CASSERQGGYEQYF. The CDR3 DNA reads as TGTGCCAGCAGTGAACGGCAGGGGGGATACGAGCAGTACTTC.

The V and J genes are TRBV30 and TRBJ2-3; D remains ambiguous. Trimming removed 1 base at V and 5 bases at J, with 4 bases between. The CDR3 extends over 11 amino acids. Germline V gene lookup returns CDR1 GTSNPN and CDR2 SVGIG (reference sequence). This CDR3 reads CAWSEGDTQYF. CDR3 sequence (DNA): TGTGCCTGGAGTGAAGGAGATACGCAGTATTTT.

The chain's CDR3 is CAWSGFASGNTIYF. CDR3 nucleotide sequence: TGTGCCTGGAGTGGGTTTGCCTCTGGAAACACCATATATTTT. This rearrangement joins TRBV30 to TRBJ1-3; no definite D call. V lost 1 base to trimming and J lost 0 bases, with 7 bases between them. This CDR3 has 14 amino acids. Germline values: CDR1 GTSNPN, CDR2 SVGIG (reference sequence). The whole variable domain, filled in from reference TRBV30 and TRBJ1-3, reads SQTIHQWPATLVQPVGSPLSLECTVEGTSNPNLYWYRQAAGRGLQLLFYSVGIGQISSEVPQNLSASRPQDRQFILSSKKLLLSDSGFYLCAWSGFASGNTIYFGEGSWLTVV.

J is TRBJ2-2 and V is TRBV9; 8 nucleotides match TRBD1. The germline CDR1 and CDR2 sequences are SGDLS and YYNGEE. Losses at the gene ends were 4 bases for V and 6 bases for J; bases not matched to a gene: 23. The CDR3 is made up of 20 amino acids. The CDR3 nucleotides read TGTGCCAGCAGCCCCAGTAGTAGGTCGACAGGACAGGGAGTTTCCGGGGAGCTGTTTTTT. Its protein is CASSPSSRSTGQGVSGELFF. Full variable domain (rest looked up from reference TRBV9 and TRBJ2-2): DSGVTQTPKHLITATGQRVTLRCSPRSGDLSVYWYQQSLDQGLQFLIQYYNGEERAKGNILERFSAQQFPDLHSELNLSSLELGDSALYFCASSPSSRSTGQGVSGELFFGEGSRLTVL.

This clone was counted only a few times. The rearrangement uses TRBV28 and TRBJ2-7; no reliable D call. CDR1 MDHEN and CDR2 SYDVKM come from the germline V gene. CDR3 length: 10 residues. Trimming left V 3 bases short and J 5 bases short, with 2 bases between. CDR3 in DNA: TGTGCCAGCAGTTTTCACGAGCAGTACTTC. Its translation: CASSFHEQYF. The whole variable domain, remainder taken from reference TRBV28 and TRBJ2-7, is DVKVTQSSRYLVKRTGEKVFLECVQDMDHENMFWYRQDPGLGLRLIYFSYDVKMKEKGDIPEGYSVSREKKERFSLILESASTNQTSMYLCASSFHEQYFGPGTRLTVT.

The J gene is TRBJ2-7, the V gene TRBV7-9; D is possibly TRBD1 (5 bases). The V end lost 4 bases, the J end lost 7 bases, and 14 bases lay between the germline ends. The CDR3 is 13 residues long. The V gene's germline CDR1 is SEHNR and CDR2 FQNEAQ (reference sequence). For the CDR3, the DNA is TGTGCCAGCAGCTCTAAGGGGTCTGGGGAGCAGTACTTC. It is translated as CASSSKGSGEQYF.

The chain employs TRBV7-8 and TRBJ1-3; D might be TRBD1 (5 bases). The length of the CDR3 is 13 residues. Per germline, CDR1 SGHVS and CDR2 FQNEAQ. V was clipped by 5 bases and J by 7 bases, with 12 bases between them. CDR3 sequence (DNA): TGTGCCAGCAGCCCCCGGGGCCCGAACACCATATATTTT. Translated, it gives CASSPRGPNTIYF. Full variable domain (outside the CDR3, taken from reference TRBV7-8 and TRBJ1-3): GAGVSQSPRYKVAKRGQDVALRCDPISGHVSLFWYQQALGQGPEFLTYFQNEAQLDKSGLPSDRFFAERPEGSVSTLKIQRTQQEDSAVYLCASSPRGPNTIYFGEGSWLTVV.